Described below is a single T cell receptor beta chain sequence and its context. Its specificity is not known. The data were obtained in a study of T cell responses to AZD1222 COVID-19 vaccine. V gave up 3 bases and J gave up 9 bases, with 14 bases separating them. This CDR3 is built from 14 residues. Germline V gene sequence: CDR1 LNHDA, CDR2 SQIVND (reference sequence). General observations from the study: Donors, mostly white British, included more females; clonal diversity was possibly underestimated. Recipients of AZD1222 seropositive at baseline numbered only five or six.

Using immunoSEQ multiplex PCR, the repertoire was profiled, and TCRdb retains in-frame clones only, with some absent. The data show approximately 170,000 clones, with approximately 95% seen just once and about 3.9% held by the top ten. The receptor comes from an adult in good health. This chain connects TRBV19 to TRBJ1-4, with D perhaps TRBD1 (5 bases). The sequencing used peripheral blood, collected on day 0 of AZD1222 vaccination. The CDR3 bases are TGTGCCAGTAGTATCGGGCAGGGTACGAAAAAACTGTTTTTT. This encodes CASSIGQGTKKLFF. The full variable domain, its missing parts supplied by reference TRBV19 and TRBJ1-4, is DGGITQSPKYLFRKEGQNVTLSCEQNLNHDAMYWYRQDPGQGLRLIYYSQIVNDFQKGDIAEGYSVSREKKESFPLTVTSAQKNPTAFYLCASSIGQGTKKLFFGSGTQLSVL.